This T cell receptor beta chain originates from a study of CD8+CD57+ T cells in acquired aplastic anemia. Study in general: Healthy CD8+ samples averaged roughly 9.9 million reads.

Losses at the gene ends were 3 bases for V and 10 bases for J; bases not matched to a gene: 6. Germline V gene lookup returns CDR1 KGHDR and CDR2 SFDVKD. The CDR3 runs 14 residues. Study results and limitations: CD8+ Simpson's diversity in patients was not significantly different from that in controls. There were roughly 30 CD8+ CDR3 sequences that occurred in both patients and controls.

Using genomic DNA as the template, TCR beta VDJ and CDR3 profiling was carried out. MiXCR was run by TCRdb on the reads, yielding one entry per CDR3 protein. The sample carries some 240,000 distinct CDR3 sequences, approximately 35% recorded once. A remark on this clonotype: Antigen: not known.

The genes are TRBV24-1 and TRBJ2-1; 9 bases are shared with TRBD2. The sequenced material came from sorted CD4+, CD8+, or CD8+CD57+ T cells (not recorded which) from PBMCs. The sequence derives from a human donor in good health, serving as a control. DNA for the CDR3: TGTGCCACCAGTGATCCGATACTAGCGGGCGAGCAGTTCTTC. Its translation: CATSDPILAGEQFF.